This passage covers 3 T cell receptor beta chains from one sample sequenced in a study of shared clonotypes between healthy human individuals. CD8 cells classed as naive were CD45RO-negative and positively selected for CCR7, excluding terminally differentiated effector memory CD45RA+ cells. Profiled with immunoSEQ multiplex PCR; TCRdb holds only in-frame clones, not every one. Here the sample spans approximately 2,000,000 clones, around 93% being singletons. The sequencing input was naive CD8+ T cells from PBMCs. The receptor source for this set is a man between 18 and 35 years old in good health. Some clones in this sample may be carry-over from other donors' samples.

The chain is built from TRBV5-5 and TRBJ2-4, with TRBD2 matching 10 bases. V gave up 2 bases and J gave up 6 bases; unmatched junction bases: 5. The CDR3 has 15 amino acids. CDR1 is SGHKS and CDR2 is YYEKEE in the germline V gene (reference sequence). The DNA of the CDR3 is TGTGCCAGCAGCTTAGATCGACTAGCGGGAAACATTCAGTACTTC. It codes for CASSLDRLAGNIQYF.

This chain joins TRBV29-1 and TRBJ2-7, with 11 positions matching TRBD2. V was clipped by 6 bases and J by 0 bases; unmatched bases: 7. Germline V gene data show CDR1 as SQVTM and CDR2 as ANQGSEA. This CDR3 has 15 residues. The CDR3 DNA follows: TGCAGCGTGATGGGGGGGACTAGCGGCTCCTACGAGCAGTACTTC. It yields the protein CSVMGGTSGSYEQYF.

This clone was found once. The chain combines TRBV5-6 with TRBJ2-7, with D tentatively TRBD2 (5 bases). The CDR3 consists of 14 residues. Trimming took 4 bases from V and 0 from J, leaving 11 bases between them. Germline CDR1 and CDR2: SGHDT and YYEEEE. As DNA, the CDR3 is TGTGCCAGCAGCGAGGGCCTGAGCTCCTACGAGCAGTACTTC. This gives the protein CASSEGLSSYEQYF.